This TCR beta chain appears in the sequencing data of a study of blood T cell repertoires in COVID-19. Study as a whole: Samples came from the United States, Italy and Spain, spanning acute and convalescent COVID-19.

The germline V gene encodes CDR1 LGHDT and CDR2 YNNKEL (reference sequence). The CDR3 loop spans 13 amino acids. V was cut by 4 bases and J by 4 bases, with 11 bases left in between. Original analysis: How many nucleated cells were present was estimated from reference gene primer amplification. Generated by immunoSEQ multiplex PCR, the TCRdb table keeps only in-frame clones and is missing some. The V and J calls and clone size come from that table; D and trimming were worked out from the DNA. The table has roughly 250,000 clones, about 73% seen once. Sequencing was done on a sample of peripheral blood. This rearrangement joins TRBV3-1 (or the pseudogene TRBV3-2) to TRBJ2-7; D is unclear. This TCR came from a woman aged 80 or older with acute or convalescent COVID-19. CDR3 DNA sequence: TGTGCCAGCAGCCCGACCAGGCTGTACGAGCAGTACTTC. The encoded protein is CASSPTRLYEQYF.